The source of this T cell receptor (beta chain) is a study of T-cell reconstitution after alpha-beta-depleted transplantation in children. This CDR3 spans 19 amino acids. CDR1 is SGDLS and CDR2 is YYNGEE in the germline V gene. V lost 0 bases to trimming and J lost 0 bases; unmatched junction nucleotides: 6. Preparation of the TCRbeta library was carried out with unique molecular identifiers. TCRdb re-analysed the PCR reads in MiXCR, keeping a single row per CDR3 protein. The profile covers around 250,000 distinct CDR3 sequences, with 9.9% appearing a single time and about 9.5% taken by the ten largest.

The sequencing here drew on PBMCs from the stem cell graft donor, taken from the stem cell graft. V gene TRBV9 combines with J gene TRBJ2-1; TRBD2 agrees at 13 bases. The clonotype comes from a human donor who donated a stem cell graft to a child with SCID. CDR3 bases: TGTGCCAGCAGCGTAGGACTAGCGGGGGGCCCCAGCTCCTACAATGAGCAGTTCTTC. Residues: CASSVGLAGGPSSYNEQFF.